This entry lists 27 T cell receptor beta chains sequenced from one sample in a study of cytomegalovirus exposure and HLA in healthy donors. The repertoire was sequenced with immunoSEQ multiplex PCR; TCRdb's copy has only in-frame clones and lacks some. The sample lists 200,000 or so clones; around 88% were seen once. Specimen: PBMCs. These receptors all stem from a woman aged 18 to 35 in good health and CMV-seronegative.

J is TRBJ2-7 and V is TRBV6-1, with 8 bases identical to TRBD1. The CDR3 consists of 14 residues. CDR1 is MNHNS, CDR2 SASEGT, per germline. J gave up 2 bases and V 4 bases, and 4 bases lay outside the gene matches. CDR3 protein: CASSARDRTYEQYF. The CDR3 nucleotides read TGTGCCAGCAGTGCCCGGGACAGGACCTACGAGCAGTACTTC.

V usage is TRBV27 and J usage is TRBJ2-1; 12 nucleotides align to TRBD1. In germline, CDR1 is MNHEY, CDR2 SMNVEV (reference sequence). V lost 5 bases and J lost 6; bases outside the gene matches: 5. This CDR3 contains 15 residues. CDR3 sequence: CASSIGTGGFNEQFF. CDR3 coding DNA: TGTGCCAGCAGTATAGGGACAGGGGGCTTCAATGAGCAGTTCTTC.

The chain couples TRBV5-6 to TRBJ1-1; TRBD1 might be the D (6 bases). The V gene's germline CDR1 is SGHDT and CDR2 YYEEEE. V lost 4 bases and J lost 7, with 14 bases in between. The CDR3 has 13 residues. The CDR3 loop is CASSPRGQFEAFF. The CDR3 DNA reads as TGTGCCAGCAGCCCGCGTGGACAGTTTGAAGCTTTCTTT.

This clone was seen once. The chain carries TRBV7-2 and TRBJ1-2; 8 bases are shared with TRBD1. Losses at the gene ends were 1 base for V and 4 bases for J; bases not matched to a gene: 5. Germline lookup yields CDR1 SGHTA and CDR2 FQGNSA. The CDR3 is made up of 15 amino acids. CDR3 nucleotide sequence: TGTGCCAGCAGCTTAGGACAGGGGATTACCTATGGCTACACCTTC. Translated, it gives CASSLGQGITYGYTF.

The CDR3 DNA sequence: TGTGCCAGCAGTTCCCGACTAGCGGGAGGCCCCACAGATACGCAGTATTTT. It yields the protein CASSSRLAGGPTDTQYF. The rearrangement uses TRBV27 and TRBJ2-3; 13 bases are a match to TRBD2. The CDR3 totals 17 residues. CDR1 and CDR2 (germline): MNHEY, SMNVEV (reference sequence). J was trimmed by 2 bases and V by 4 bases; bases with no gene match: 6.

V gene TRBV9 combines with J gene TRBJ2-5; the D is unclear. Germline CDR1 and CDR2: SGDLS and YYNGEE. The CDR3 is 13 residues long. Trimming stripped 0 bases from V and 2 bases from J, with 5 bases between. The CDR3 DNA is TGTGCCAGCAGCGTAGATCAGCAAGAGACCCAGTACTTC. Translation: CASSVDQQETQYF.

The genes are TRBV5-4 and TRBJ2-5; possibly TRBD1 for D (6 bases). There are 13 residues in the CDR3. Germline lookup yields CDR1 SGHNT and CDR2 YYREEE (reference sequence). Between the trimmed V and J ends, which lost 3 bases and 2 bases, there was a span of 8 bases. The CDR3 nucleotides read TGTGCCAGCAGCTCAGGACAGCAAGAGACCCAGTACTTC. This codes for CASSSGQQETQYF.

The gene calls are TRBV7-8 and TRBJ2-4; tentative D call: TRBD1 (6 bases). The CDR3 covers 16 residues. The ends were cut back, 5 bases at V and 0 bases at J, with 14 bases in the middle. CDR1 SGHVS and CDR2 FQNEAQ come from the germline V gene. The CDR3 region is CASSVDSLLAKNIQYF. The CDR3 DNA follows: TGTGCCAGCAGCGTGGACAGTCTTTTAGCCAAAAACATTCAGTACTTC.

The sample holds one count of this clone. The genes are TRBV9 and TRBJ1-1, with 8 bases identical to TRBD1. V was clipped by 1 base and J by 2 bases; unmatched bases: 4. CDR3 length: 15 amino acids. Germline V gene data show CDR1 as SGDLS and CDR2 as YYNGEE. The CDR3 loop reads CASSVTTGVNTEAFF. The CDR3 coding sequence is TGTGCCAGCAGCGTAACGACAGGGGTCAACACTGAAGCTTTCTTT.

The chain links TRBV4-1 to TRBJ2-2, with D perhaps TRBD1 (5 bases). This CDR3 contains 17 residues. Deletions cut 1 base from V and 7 bases from J, with 19 bases between. Germline CDR1 is MGHRA and CDR2 is YSYEKL. Written as DNA, the CDR3 is TGCGCCAGCAGCCAAGTCGGCCGGGTTCGGCAGGGCGGGGAGCTGTTTTTT. Amino acid sequence: CASSQVGRVRQGGELFF.

The chain employs TRBV5-4 and TRBJ2-2; 9 nucleotides line up with TRBD2. The CDR3 spans 17 residues. Germline assignment: CDR1 SGHNT and CDR2 YYREEE (reference sequence). Trimming cost V 0 bases and J 0 bases; bases outside gene matches: 3. DNA for the CDR3: TGTGCCAGCAGCTTGGGAACTAGCGGGCCGAACACCGGGGAGCTGTTTTTT. This sequence encodes CASSLGTSGPNTGELFF.

The J gene is TRBJ2-3, the V gene TRBV29-1; perhaps TRBD2 as D (7 bases). The V end lost 4 bases, the J end lost 2 bases, and 16 bases lay between the germline ends. The CDR3 spans 15 residues. Germline lookup yields CDR1 SQVTM and CDR2 ANQGSEA. The CDR3 DNA follows: TGCAGCGTTGCGGGGGGCAGCGCTAACACAGATACGCAGTATTTT. This encodes CSVAGGSANTDTQYF.

The chain recombines TRBV5-4 with TRBJ2-3, with 8 bases fitting TRBD1. The CDR3 totals 14 residues. Germline V gene data show CDR1 as SGHNT and CDR2 as YYREEE (reference sequence). J lost 8 bases, V lost 3 bases, and 8 bases had no gene match. The CDR3 protein is CASSSSGGGGTQYF. In DNA form, the CDR3 reads TGTGCCAGCAGCTCCTCAGGGGGCGGTGGTACGCAGTATTTT.

The chain joins TRBV25-1 to TRBJ1-3; 8 positions agree with TRBD1. In germline, CDR1 is MGHDK, CDR2 SYGVNS. This CDR3 region has 16 residues. Unmatched junction bases numbered 4, after V lost 3 bases and J lost 0 bases. The CDR3 spells CASSEQQGDSGNTIYF. The CDR3 DNA follows: TGTGCCAGCAGTGAGCAACAGGGGGACTCTGGAAACACCATATATTTT. The variable domain in full, completed from reference TRBV25-1 and TRBJ1-3, reads EADIYQTPRYLVIGTGKKITLECSQTMGHDKMYWYQQDPGMELHLIHYSYGVNSTEKGDLSSESTVSRIRTEHFPLTLESARPSHTSQYLCASSEQQGDSGNTIYFGEGSWLTVV.

The V call is TRBV2, the J call TRBJ2-2, with D perhaps TRBD2 (5 bases). The ends were cut back, 7 bases at V and 2 bases at J, with 17 bases in the middle. The CDR3 extends over 16 amino acids. Germline CDR1 and CDR2: SNHLY and FYNNEI. The CDR3 DNA follows: TGTGCCAGCAACGGGGAAATGGGGATAAACACCGGGGAGCTGTTTTTT. It specifies CASNGEMGINTGELFF. Together with reference TRBV2 and TRBJ2-2, the CDR3 gives the full variable domain: EPEVTQTPSHQVTQMGQEVILRCVPISNHLYFYWYRQILGQKVEFLVSFYNNEISEKSEIFDDQFSVERPDGSNFTLKIRSTKLEDSAMYFCASNGEMGINTGELFFGEGSRLTVL.

The chain is built from TRBV2 and TRBJ2-1; 7 nucleotides agree with TRBD2. The CDR3 is 15 amino acids. The V segment lost 3 bases and the J segment 5 bases; nucleotides outside the gene matches: 7. CDR1 and CDR2 from the germline V gene are SNHLY and FYNNEI. In DNA, the CDR3 is TGTGCCAGCAGTGACCGACTAGCCGCTAACAATGAGCAGTTCTTC. This sequence encodes CASSDRLAANNEQFF. The entire variable domain, with the rest obtained from reference TRBV2 and TRBJ2-1, is as follows: EPEVTQTPSHQVTQMGQEVILRCVPISNHLYFYWYRQILGQKVEFLVSFYNNEISEKSEIFDDQFSVERPDGSNFTLKIRSTKLEDSAMYFCASSDRLAANNEQFFGPGTRLTVL.

The gene calls are TRBV7-6 and TRBJ2-1; D may be TRBD1 (6 bases). Trimming removed 1 base at V and 8 bases at J, with 12 bases between. Germline lookup yields CDR1 SGHVS and CDR2 FNYEAQ. CDR3 length equals 14 residues. CDR3 protein: CASSLEQGSHEQFF. CDR3 coding DNA: TGTGCCAGCAGCTTAGAACAGGGCTCTCATGAGCAGTTCTTC.

The V and J genes are TRBV4-1 and TRBJ2-7; TRBD1 is a possible D gene (6 bases). The CDR3 totals 14 residues. The germline V gene has CDR1 MGHRA and CDR2 YSYEKL. Between the trimmed V and J ends, which lost 4 bases and 0 bases, there was a span of 10 bases. CDR3 bases: TGCGCCAGCAGCCGATTACAGGGCTCCTACGAGCAGTACTTC. It codes for CASSRLQGSYEQYF.

The chain links TRBV2 to TRBJ1-2; the match to TRBD1 covers 7 bases. V dropped 2 bases and J dropped 0; count of bases not matched to a gene: 9. The CDR3 has 17 amino acids. Germline values: CDR1 SNHLY, CDR2 FYNNEI. The CDR3 is CASSEKRGRGPNYGYTF. CDR3 sequence (DNA): TGTGCCAGCAGTGAAAAGAGAGGAAGGGGGCCTAACTATGGCTACACCTTC.

This clone was seen only once. This sequence joins TRBV6-1 and TRBJ2-1, with 9 bases fitting TRBD2. The V gene's germline CDR1 is MNHNS and CDR2 SASEGT. This CDR3 is built from 14 residues. The J segment lost 10 bases and the V segment lost 5 bases, leaving 9 bases of the junction unmatched. The CDR3 reads CASSFGGRAGEQFF. CDR3 DNA: TGTGCCAGCAGTTTTGGCGGGAGGGCCGGGGAGCAGTTCTTC.

The gene calls are TRBV6-1 and TRBJ1-5, with D perhaps TRBD1 (5 bases). The CDR3 is made up of 18 amino acids. V was cut by 0 bases and J by 1 base, with 16 bases left in between. Germline assignment: CDR1 MNHNS and CDR2 SASEGT. CDR3 sequence: CASSEALRGLTSNQPQHF. Here the CDR3 DNA reads TGTGCCAGCAGTGAAGCGCTTAGGGGACTCACGAGCAATCAGCCCCAGCATTTT.

In its sample, this clone was seen once. The V call is TRBV9, the J call TRBJ2-7; possibly TRBD2 for D (6 bases). Germline CDR1 is SGDLS and CDR2 is YYNGEE. The CDR3 runs to 14 residues. V shed 0 bases and J shed 5 bases, with 12 bases lying between them. As DNA, the CDR3 is TGTGCCAGCAGCGTAGGGTCCCTAGCGAACGAGCAGTACTTC. As protein: CASSVGSLANEQYF.

The chain uses TRBV9 and TRBJ2-3; 7 bases map to TRBD2. There are 15 residues in the CDR3. Germline CDR1 and CDR2: SGDLS and YYNGEE. Germline trimming cut 0 bases from V and 5 bases from J; bases unmatched to any gene: 6. CDR3 sequence reads: CASSVAAGPKDTQYF. CDR3 bases: TGTGCCAGCAGCGTAGCAGCGGGACCTAAAGATACGCAGTATTTT.

V usage is TRBV6-5 and J usage is TRBJ1-2, with a possible D match to TRBD1 (6 bases). The germline gives CDR1 MNHEY, CDR2 SVGAGI. The V end lost 3 bases, the J end lost 4 bases, and 12 bases lay between the germline ends. The CDR3 totals 14 residues. CDR3 protein: CASSYRDTGYGYTF. CDR3 bases: TGTGCCAGCAGTTATAGGGACACGGGCTATGGCTACACCTTC.

This chain links TRBV13 with TRBJ2-3, with 11 bases lining up with TRBD1. Germline V gene data show CDR1 as PRHDT and CDR2 as FYEKMQ (reference sequence). The CDR3 loop spans 16 amino acids. With 5 bases clipped from V and 1 base from J, the junction kept 5 bases outside the gene matches. CDR3 in DNA: TGTGCCAGCAGCCAAGGGACAGGGGGGGGCACAGATACGCAGTATTTT. Its protein product is CASSQGTGGGTDTQYF.

This clone was recorded once. The chain carries TRBV7-9 and TRBJ1-2; tentatively, D is TRBD1 (6 bases). V lost 0 bases and J lost 7, with 15 bases in between. This CDR3 is built from 15 residues. The V gene's germline CDR1 is SEHNR and CDR2 FQNEAQ (reference sequence). The CDR3 protein is CASSLAIGGAGGYTF. The CDR3 region has the DNA TGTGCCAGCAGCTTAGCGATAGGGGGGGCAGGTGGCTACACCTTC. Filled out from reference TRBV7-9 and TRBJ1-2, the complete variable domain reads DTGVSQNPRHKITKRGQNVTFRCDPISEHNRLYWYRQTLGQGPEFLTYFQNEAQLEKSRLLSDRFSAERPKGSFSTLEIQRTEQGDSAMYLCASSLAIGGAGGYTFGSGTRLTVV.

The V call is TRBV11-2, the J call TRBJ2-2, with 8 nucleotides matching TRBD1. CDR1 is SGHAT and CDR2 is FQNNGV in the germline V gene. CDR3 size: 15 residues. Trimming cost V 6 bases and J 8 bases; bases outside gene matches: 11. CDR3 loop: CASRLRQGLGGELFF. Written as DNA, the CDR3 is TGTGCCAGCAGGCTTAGACAGGGGCTGGGTGGGGAGCTGTTTTTT.